Presented here are 5 T cell receptor beta chains from one specimen sequenced in a study of beta chain features in type 1 diabetes. As every portion of the isolated RNA was reverse transcribed, the sequencing read expressed TCRB transcripts. Method: immunoSEQ multiplex PCR; TCRdb's copy keeps in-frame clones and lacks some. The sample carries a few hundred thousand clones, 9.6% recorded once. Regarding the study as a whole: Significant though moderate, a shortening of TCRB CDR3s appeared in all four CD4+ subsets of Type 1 diabetes patients.

Their antigen targets remain unknown. Sequenced material: central memory CD4+ T cells from blood. These receptors all come from a man younger than 45 with type 1 diabetes.

This clone was seen only a few times. The chain has TRBV4-2 and TRBJ2-5; D is unclear. CDR3 length equals 14 residues. V gave up 4 bases and J gave up 1 base, with 10 bases separating them. The germline CDR1 and CDR2 sequences are LGHNA and YNFKEQ. CDR3 protein: CASSPGQSQETQYF. CDR3 sequence (DNA): TGTGCCAGCAGCCCCGGGCAGAGCCAAGAGACCCAGTACTTC.

The chain uses TRBV19 and TRBJ2-3, with D maybe TRBD2 (6 bases). The CDR3 sequence is 14 residues long. V shed 4 bases and J shed 10 bases, with 18 bases lying between them. CDR1 is LNHDA and CDR2 is SQIVND in the germline V gene (reference sequence). The CDR3 here is CASSSKLTGDSQYF. CDR3 DNA: TGTGCCAGTAGTAGCAAACTAACGGGAGACTCGCAGTATTTT.

This clone was detected only a few times. This chain joins TRBV6-5 and TRBJ2-3; D perhaps matches TRBD1 (5 bases). The CDR3 contains 13 residues. CDR1 is MNHEY and CDR2 is SVGAGI in the germline V gene. V lost 1 base, J lost 8 bases, and 10 bases lay in between. The CDR3 DNA follows: TGTGCCAGCAGTTACTACACAAGGGGTACGCAGTATTTT. Translation gives CASSYYTRGTQYF.

The chain employs TRBV28 and TRBJ1-5; D unclear. With 3 bases removed from V and 0 bases from J, the gap between germline ends came to 12 bases. Germline CDR1 and CDR2: MDHEN and SYDVKM. This CDR3 region has 16 residues. CDR3 amino acids: CASSFIPQYSNQPQHF. The DNA for the CDR3 is TGTGCCAGCAGTTTCATCCCTCAGTATAGCAATCAGCCCCAGCATTTT. Full variable domain (remainder filled in from reference TRBV28 and TRBJ1-5): DVKVTQSSRYLVKRTGEKVFLECVQDMDHENMFWYRQDPGLGLRLIYFSYDVKMKEKGDIPEGYSVSREKKERFSLILESASTNQTSMYLCASSFIPQYSNQPQHFGDGTRLSIL.

The chain employs TRBV28 and TRBJ1-2, with D unresolved. In germline, CDR1 is MDHEN, CDR2 SYDVKM. Between the trimmed V and J ends, which lost 4 bases and 4 bases, there was a span of 16 bases. The CDR3 consists of 15 residues. CDR3 nucleotides: TGTGCCAGCAGTTATCGGACCGAGGCTCCCTATGGCTACACCTTC. Its protein is CASSYRTEAPYGYTF.